These 9 T cell receptor beta chains were sequenced from one sample in a study of T cells in Graves' hyperthyroidism and ophthalmopathy. What was amplified from RNA transcripts were TCR beta CDR3 regions. The TCR CDR3 first-round RT-PCR relied on the HTBI primer set. MiXCR was run by TCRdb on the multiplex PCR reads, yielding one entry per CDR3 protein. The table shows a few hundred thousand distinct CDR3 sequences, with about a sixth occurring only once. Sequencing was done on a sample of blood. Receptor source: a woman aged 40-49 years with Graves' ophthalmopathy.

This clonotype was seen many times. The V gene is TRBV19, the J gene TRBJ2-5; TRBD2 matches 13 bases. V lost 4 bases to trimming and J lost 5 bases; unmatched junction nucleotides: 7. This CDR3 comprises 16 residues. Germline V gene sequence: CDR1 LNHDA, CDR2 SQIVND (reference sequence). The CDR3 DNA sequence: TGTGCCAGTAGTACCGGGACTAGCGGGGACGGGGAGACCCAGTACTTC. It encodes CASSTGTSGDGETQYF.

The sample holds many counts of this clonotype. The chain joins TRBV2 to TRBJ2-2; maybe TRBD1 (7 bases). The germline V and J ends were trimmed by 8 bases and 7 bases, with 20 bases remaining between them. The germline V gene encodes CDR1 SNHLY and CDR2 FYNNEI. The CDR3 covers 15 residues. The CDR3 DNA follows: TGTGCCAGCCAAAAAGGACAGGTCGGGAGCGGGGAGCTGTTTTTT. This sequence encodes CASQKGQVGSGELFF.

At least ten counts were recorded for this clonotype. The V and J genes are TRBV5-1 and TRBJ2-7; 8 bases agree with TRBD1. This CDR3 comprises 14 residues. V lost 1 base and J lost 6; bases outside the gene matches: 6. The germline V gene has CDR1 SGHRS and CDR2 YFSETQ. CDR3 DNA: TGCGCCAGCAGCTTGAAGGACAGGGCTGCCGAGCAGTACTTC. It specifies CASSLKDRAAEQYF.

This clonotype appeared many times. The chain employs TRBV6-2 or TRBV6-3 and TRBJ2-7; D may correspond to TRBD1 or TRBD2 (5 bases each). V was trimmed by 5 bases and J by 2 bases, leaving 16 bases between them. Germline CDR1 is MNHEY and CDR2 is SVGEGT. This CDR3 is built from 15 residues. Here the CDR3 DNA reads TGTGCCAGCAGTGATCCGGGACGAGGGACCTACGAGCAGTACTTC. Protein: CASSDPGRGTYEQYF.

CDR3 loop: CASSKRAGANVLTF. The CDR3 DNA is TGTGCCAGCTCCAAAAGGGCTGGGGCCAACGTCCTGACTTTC. The chain joins TRBV18 to TRBJ2-6; D ambiguous. The CDR3 loop spans 14 amino acids. Per germline, CDR1 KGHSH and CDR2 LQKENI. Deletions cut 6 bases from V and 2 bases from J, with 8 bases between.

There are many counts of this clonotype. The chain has TRBV6-5 and TRBJ2-5; D possibly matches TRBD1 or TRBD2 (5 bases each). V lost 2 bases and J lost 1, with 17 bases in between. CDR3 length: 17 amino acids. CDR1 and CDR2 from the germline V gene are MNHEY and SVGAGI. The CDR3 DNA is TGTGCCAGCAGTTACAGGGGTCTAGTGGGGAGCCAAGAGACCCAGTACTTC. Translated: CASSYRGLVGSQETQYF.

The chain uses TRBV10-3 and TRBJ1-2; D unclear. The CDR3 contains 15 residues. Per the germline V gene, CDR1 is ENHRY and CDR2 is SYGVKD. V shed 4 bases and J shed 5 bases, with 17 bases lying between them. DNA for the CDR3: TGTGCCATCAGTGGGTCCGGTCTTAGGGAATATGGCTACACCTTC. This sequence encodes CAISGSGLREYGYTF.

This clonotype was seen many times. The chain links TRBV28 to TRBJ2-5; TRBD2 matches 10 bases. The junction had 10 bases not matched to a gene; V was cut back by 4 bases and J by 5 bases. Germline CDR1 MDHEN, CDR2 SYDVKM. CDR3 length: 16 amino acids. The CDR3 bases are TGTGCCAGCAGTTCGCCGCTAGCGGGAGTTGATGAGACCCAGTACTTC. This gives the protein CASSSPLAGVDETQYF.

This clonotype was seen many times. The V gene is TRBV3-1, the J gene TRBJ1-1; D remains unclear. Germline V gene lookup returns CDR1 LGHDT and CDR2 YNNKEL (reference sequence). The CDR3 has 11 residues. Trimming removed 4 bases from V and 10 bases from J, with 10 bases in between. The CDR3 DNA sequence: TGTGCCAGCAGCCCGGGTTTCGGAGCTTTCTTT. The encoded protein is CASSPGFGAFF.